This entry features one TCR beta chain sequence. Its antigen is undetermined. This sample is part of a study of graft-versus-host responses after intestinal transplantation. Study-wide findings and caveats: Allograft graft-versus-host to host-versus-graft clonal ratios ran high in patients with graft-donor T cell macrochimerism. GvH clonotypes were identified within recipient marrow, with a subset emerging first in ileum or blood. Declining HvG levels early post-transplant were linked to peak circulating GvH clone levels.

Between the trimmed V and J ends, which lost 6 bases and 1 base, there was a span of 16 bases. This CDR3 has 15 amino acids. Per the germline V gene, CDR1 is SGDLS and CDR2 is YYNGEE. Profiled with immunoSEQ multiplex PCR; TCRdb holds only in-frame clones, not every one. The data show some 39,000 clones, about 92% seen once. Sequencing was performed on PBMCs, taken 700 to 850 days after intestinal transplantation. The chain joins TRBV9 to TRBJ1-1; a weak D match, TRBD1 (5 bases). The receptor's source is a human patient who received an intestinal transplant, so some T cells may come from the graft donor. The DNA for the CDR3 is TGTGCCAGCACCCGGTTCGGCGGGGCGAACACTGAAGCTTTCTTT. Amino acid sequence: CASTRFGGANTEAFF.